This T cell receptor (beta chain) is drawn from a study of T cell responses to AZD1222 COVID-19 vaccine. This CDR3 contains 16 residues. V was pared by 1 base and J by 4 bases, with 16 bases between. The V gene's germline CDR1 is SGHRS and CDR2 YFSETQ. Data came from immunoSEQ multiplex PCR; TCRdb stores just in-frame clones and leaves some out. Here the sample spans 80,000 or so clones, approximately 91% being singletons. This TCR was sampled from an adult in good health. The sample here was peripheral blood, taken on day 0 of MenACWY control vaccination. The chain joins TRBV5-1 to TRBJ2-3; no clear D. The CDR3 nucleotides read TGCGCCAGCAGCTTGTCGTGGGGAACTTCCCCAGATACGCAGTATTTT. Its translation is CASSLSWGTSPDTQYF.